The following is a T cell receptor (beta chain) sequence with its context. Its antigen is unidentified. This sample was taken from a study of identical twins. Regarding the study as a whole: A partial confounding effect on zero-insertion analyses could come from invariant MAIT and iNKT cells.

TCRdb passed the 5' RACE reads through MiXCR, listing each CDR3 protein once. The sample yields around 530,000 distinct CDR3 sequences, roughly 15% seen once. Germline-derived CDR1 and CDR2 are ENHRY and SYGVKD. V dropped 10 bases and J dropped 2 bases, with 12 bases sitting between them. This CDR3 is 14 amino acids long. The same sample was also studied in work on yellow fever vaccine responses in identical twins.

V gene TRBV10-3 combines with J gene TRBJ2-6; D is unresolved. What was sequenced was CD4+ T cells sorted from blood. This sequence originates from a woman younger than 30 in good health. The CDR3 DNA is TGTGCCACCCCGGGTTGGCCTGGGGCCAACGTCCTGACTTTC. Protein sequence: CATPGWPGANVLTF.